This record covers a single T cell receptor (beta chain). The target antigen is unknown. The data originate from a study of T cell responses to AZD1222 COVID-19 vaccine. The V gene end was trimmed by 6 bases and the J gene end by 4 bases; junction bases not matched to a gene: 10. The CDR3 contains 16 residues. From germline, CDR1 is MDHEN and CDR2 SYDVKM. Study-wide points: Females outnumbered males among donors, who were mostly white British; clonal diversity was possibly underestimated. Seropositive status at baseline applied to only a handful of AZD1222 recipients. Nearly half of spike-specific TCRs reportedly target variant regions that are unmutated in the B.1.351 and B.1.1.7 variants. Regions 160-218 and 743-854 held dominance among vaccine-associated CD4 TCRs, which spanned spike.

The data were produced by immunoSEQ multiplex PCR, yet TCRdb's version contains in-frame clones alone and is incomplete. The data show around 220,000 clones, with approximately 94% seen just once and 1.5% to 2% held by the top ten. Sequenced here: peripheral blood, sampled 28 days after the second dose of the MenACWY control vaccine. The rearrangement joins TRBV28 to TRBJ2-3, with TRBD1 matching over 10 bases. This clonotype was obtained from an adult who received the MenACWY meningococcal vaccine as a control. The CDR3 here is CASSHGQGEKADTQYF. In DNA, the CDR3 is TGTGCCAGCAGCCATGGACAGGGGGAAAAGGCAGATACGCAGTATTTT.